One sample yielded the 17 T cell receptor beta chains listed below, sequenced in a study of OX40 agonist ivuxolimab in advanced cancers. Libraries were prepared by immunoSEQ multiplex PCR; TCRdb keeps only in-frame clonotypes and omits some of them. The sample holds approximately 11,000 clones, roughly 80% seen once. The sample consisted of CD4+ or CD8+ T cells sorted from blood, taken in a trial of the OX40 agonist ivuxolimab. The receptor set was obtained from an adult with an advanced solid tumor such as melanoma, head and neck, liver or kidney cancer.

This chain connects TRBV6-5 to TRBJ2-7; D remains ambiguous. Between the trimmed V and J ends, which lost 1 base and 4 bases, there was a span of 14 bases. Germline CDR1 is MNHEY and CDR2 is SVGAGI. CDR3 length: 15 amino acids. CDR3 amino acids: CASSYLAETPYEQYF. CDR3 DNA sequence: TGTGCCAGCAGTTACTTAGCAGAGACACCATACGAGCAGTACTTC.

The chain joins TRBV5-4 to TRBJ1-2, with D maybe TRBD1 (6 bases). This CDR3 comprises 15 residues. Germline CDR1 SGHNT, CDR2 YYREEE (reference sequence). V lost 3 bases and J lost 0, with 12 bases in between. The CDR3 DNA sequence: TGTGCCAGCAGCTATCGGACAGCTTCTAACTATGGCTACACCTTC. This codes for CASSYRTASNYGYTF. The full variable domain, rest sourced from reference TRBV5-4 and TRBJ1-2, is ETGVTQSPTHLIKTRGQQVTLRCSSQSGHNTVSWYQQALGQGPQFIFQYYREEENGRGNFPPRFSGLQFPNYSSELNVNALELDDSALYLCASSYRTASNYGYTFGSGTRLTVV.

V usage is TRBV13 and J usage is TRBJ1-3, with TRBD1 matching 11 bases. The CDR3 has 15 amino acids. With 4 bases clipped from V and 2 bases from J, the junction kept 1 base outside the gene matches. In germline, CDR1 is PRHDT, CDR2 FYEKMQ (reference sequence). In nucleotides, the CDR3 is TGTGCCAGCAGCTGGGGACAGGGGGCTGGAAACACCATATATTTT. This translates into CASSWGQGAGNTIYF.

The rearrangement joins TRBV11-1 to TRBJ2-7; D is uncertain. The CDR3 length is 14 residues. Germline CDR1 reads SGHAT; CDR2 reads FQDESV (reference sequence). V was cut by 1 base and J by 3 bases, with 10 bases left in between. The CDR3 nucleotides read TGTGCCAGCAGCTTAGTGAGTGACGACTACGAGCAGTACTTC. Translating it yields CASSLVSDDYEQYF.

The rearrangement links TRBV7-9 to TRBJ2-5, with D possibly being TRBD2 (5 bases). V was clipped by 6 bases and J by 5 bases, with 13 bases between them. Germline V CDR1 and CDR2: SEHNR, FQNEAQ (reference sequence). The CDR3 extends over 13 amino acids. As DNA, the CDR3 is TGTGCCAGCAGATCCGGGGAACAGGAGACCCAGTACTTC. This codes for CASRSGEQETQYF.

The V gene is TRBV27, the J gene TRBJ1-1; a possible D gene is TRBD1 (6 bases). The V gene's germline CDR1 is MNHEY and CDR2 SMNVEV (reference sequence). Trimming removed 5 bases at V and 7 bases at J, with 20 bases between. The CDR3 extends over 15 amino acids. CDR3 DNA sequence: TGTGCCAGCAGTCCGGGGGGGGCAGGAACAGATGAAGCTTTCTTT. The encoded protein is CASSPGGAGTDEAFF.

The chain is built from TRBV11-2 and TRBJ2-1; possibly TRBD2 for D (6 bases). The CDR3 covers 14 residues. The ends were cut back, 4 bases at V and 8 bases at J, with 15 bases in the middle. The V gene's germline CDR1 is SGHAT and CDR2 FQNNGV. The CDR3 here is CASSSLGLIDEQFF. As DNA, the CDR3 is TGTGCCAGCAGCTCCCTGGGACTGATAGATGAGCAGTTCTTC.

This clone was seen a single time. This may come from a read error, since a much larger clone is one base off. The chain employs TRBV6-9 and TRBJ2-5; 8 bases align to TRBD2. In germline, CDR1 is MNHGY, CDR2 SVAAGI. V gave up 5 bases and J gave up 3 bases; unmatched junction bases: 11. This CDR3 is 16 amino acids long. The CDR3 DNA reads as TGTGCCAGCAGTGAAGTGGCGGGGCGGGGGGAAGAGACCCAGTACTTC. Protein: CASSEVAGRGEETQYF.

V usage is TRBV9 and J usage is TRBJ2-1, with TRBD2 matching over 10 bases. There are 15 residues in the CDR3. Per germline, CDR1 SGDLS and CDR2 YYNGEE. V was clipped by 2 bases and J by 7 bases; unmatched bases: 6. CDR3 loop: CASSVSSGRGNEQFF. For the CDR3, the DNA is TGTGCCAGCAGCGTGTCCAGCGGGAGGGGAAATGAGCAGTTCTTC.

This clone occurred a few times. The chain couples TRBV7-9 to TRBJ1-3, with D unresolved. Germline V lookup: CDR1 SEHNR, CDR2 FQNEAQ (reference sequence). This CDR3 comprises 16 residues. V lost 1 base and J lost 0, with 10 bases in between. The CDR3 bases are TGTGCCAGCAGCTTAGGGCCCACAGCCTCTGGAAACACCATATATTTT. It specifies CASSLGPTASGNTIYF.

This sequence joins TRBV2 and TRBJ2-7; D possibly matches TRBD1 or TRBD2 (5 bases each). CDR3 length: 11 residues. Per germline, CDR1 SNHLY and CDR2 FYNNEI. V lost 7 bases and J 6 bases, leaving 10 bases between the germline ends. The CDR3 loop is CASMGRGEQYF. CDR3 coding DNA: TGTGCCAGCATGGGACGCGGCGAGCAGTACTTC.

The genes are TRBV18 and TRBJ2-1, with 10 bases fitting TRBD1. The CDR3 extends over 15 amino acids. The germline gives CDR1 KGHSH, CDR2 LQKENI. V lost 0 bases, J lost 10 bases, and 6 bases stayed unmatched. The CDR3 loop is CASSPPGQGHEEQFF. The CDR3 DNA follows: TGTGCCAGCTCACCACCGGGACAGGGGCATGAGGAGCAGTTCTTC.

The V gene is TRBV6-6, the J gene TRBJ2-3; D uncertain. The germline V and J ends were trimmed by 4 bases and 6 bases, with 8 bases remaining between them. Per germline, CDR1 MNHNY and CDR2 SVGAGI (reference sequence). The CDR3 covers 12 residues. For the CDR3, the DNA is TGTGCCAGCAGTTTTGGGCCGGATACGCAGTATTTT. Protein sequence: CASSFGPDTQYF.

The chain employs TRBV6-5 and TRBJ2-1, with 7 bases that match TRBD2. The trim removed 6 bases at V and 7 bases at J, leaving 12 bases unmatched. This CDR3 spans 15 amino acids. Per the germline V gene, CDR1 is MNHEY and CDR2 is SVGAGI. The CDR3 DNA sequence: TGTGCCAGCAGGGCCGGGGCTAGCGGTGCTAATGAGCAGTTCTTC. Residues: CASRAGASGANEQFF.

The V call is TRBV4-1, the J call TRBJ2-5; D may match TRBD1 or TRBD2 (5 bases each). Germline V CDR1 and CDR2: MGHRA, YSYEKL. V gave up 1 base and J gave up 0 bases, with 6 bases separating them. This CDR3 contains 14 residues. Here the CDR3 DNA reads TGCGCCAGCAGCCAAGCGGGACACCAAGAGACCCAGTACTTC. As protein: CASSQAGHQETQYF.

This clone showed up just a few times. V and J are TRBV2 and TRBJ1-6; D unresolved. The ends were cut back, 7 bases at V and 9 bases at J, with 10 bases in the middle. Per the germline V gene, CDR1 is SNHLY and CDR2 is FYNNEI. This CDR3 is 12 amino acids long. For the CDR3, the DNA is TGTGCCAGCACCGAGTTGATTTCACCCCTCCACTTT. This gives the protein CASTELISPLHF.

The chain is built from TRBV7-2 and TRBJ2-1, with TRBD2 identical over 7 bases. The V gene's germline CDR1 is SGHTA and CDR2 FQGNSA. V lost 5 bases to trimming and J lost 4 bases; unmatched junction nucleotides: 8. CDR3 length: 15 residues. The CDR3 DNA follows: TGTGCCAGCAGCAGAGGGCTAGCGGAATACAATGAGCAGTTCTTC. Its protein is CASSRGLAEYNEQFF.